Listed here is a single T cell receptor beta chain. The data belong to a study of blood T cell repertoires in COVID-19. Profiling relied on immunoSEQ multiplex PCR, and the TCRdb table lists in-frame clones only, not all of them. The repertoire holds tens of thousands of clones, with roughly 73% as singletons. Germline values: CDR1 LNHDA, CDR2 SQIVND (reference sequence). The CDR3 length is 14 residues. V was shortened by 6 bases and J by 3 bases, with 12 bases between the two germline ends. The sample taken for sequencing was peripheral blood. This chain connects TRBV19 to TRBJ1-5; tentatively, D is TRBD1 (5 bases). The receptor's source is a man in his 60s with acute or convalescent COVID-19. CDR3 bases: TGTGCCAGTAGGGCTGGGGGGACCAATCAGCCCCAGCATTTT. Amino acids: CASRAGGTNQPQHF.